A selection of T cell receptor beta chains follows, all from one sample in a study of beta chain features in type 1 diabetes. The protocol was immunoSEQ multiplex PCR, while the TCRdb copy is restricted to in-frame clones and leaves out a portion. The sample contains 600,000 to 700,000 clones, over 10% of which appear only once. The sample consisted of naive CD4+ T cells from blood. The receptor set was obtained from a man in his late teens or twenties with type 1 diabetes. The CDR3 runs from the conserved cysteine through the conserved F or W. D genes are given only for firm matches. Expanded clones get a size class; other rows say once, few or many, or leave the size out.

>TRBV5-4|TRBJ2-3|.|TRBD2
CASSNLAGPSTDTQYF
TGTGCCAGCAGCAACCTAGCGGGACCTAGCACAGATACGCAGTATTTT
>TRBV30|TRBJ1-1|few|TRBD1
CAWSPTGFEAFF
TGTGCCTGGAGCCCGACAGGGTTTGAAGCTTTCTTT
>TRBV5-1|TRBJ2-3|few|.
CASSLEAESTDTQYF
TGCGCCAGCAGCCTGGAGGCAGAAAGCACAGATACGCAGTATTTT
>TRBV29-1|TRBJ2-4|.|.
CSVEVGDWAKNIQYF
TGCAGCGTTGAAGTCGGGGATTGGGCCAAAAACATTCAGTACTTC
>TRBV29-1|TRBJ2-5|few|.
CSVEGSGETQYF
TGCAGCGTTGAAGGTAGTGGGGAGACCCAGTACTTC
>TRBV5-1|TRBJ1-4|.|TRBD1
CASSSQGDKEKLFF
TGCGCCAGCAGCTCTCAGGGGGATAAGGAAAAACTGTTTTTT
>TRBV28|TRBJ1-1|.|.
CASSFGIGTTEAFF
TGTGCCAGCAGCTTCGGGATCGGTACCACTGAAGCTTTCTTT
>TRBV9|TRBJ1-6|.|.
CASNQDRFGSPLHF
TGTGCCAGCAACCAAGACAGGTTTGGGTCACCCCTCCACTTT
>TRBV30|TRBJ1-2|.|.
CAWAKQGIDYGYTF
TGTGCCTGGGCCAAACAGGGAATAGACTATGGCTACACCTTC
>TRBV7-2|TRBJ2-1|few|TRBD2
CASSPPSGGHEQFF
TGTGCCAGCAGCCCGCCCAGCGGGGGGCATGAGCAGTTCTTC
>TRBV30|TRBJ2-5|.|.
CAWSGTEQETQYF
TGTGCCTGGAGTGGGACAGAACAAGAGACCCAGTACTTC
>TRBV5-4|TRBJ1-3|.|.
CASSLAPQEGNTIYF
TGTGCCAGCAGCTTGGCCCCACAGGAAGGAAACACCATATATTTT
>TRBV6-5|TRBJ1-2|.|.
CASSYSMRRENGYTF
TGTGCCAGCAGTTACTCGATGAGGAGGGAGAATGGCTACACCTTC
>TRBV30|TRBJ1-5|.|TRBD1
CAWEGQGDNQPQHF
TGTGCCTGGGAGGGACAGGGCGACAATCAGCCCCAGCATTTT
>TRBV14|TRBJ1-1|.|.
CASGGSSNTEAFF
TGTGCCAGCGGGGGTAGTTCGAACACTGAAGCTTTCTTT
>TRBV5-1|TRBJ1-5|few|.
CASTHRDYSNQPQHF
TGCGCCAGCACGCACAGGGACTATAGCAATCAGCCCCAGCATTTT
>TRBV7-9|TRBJ2-7|few|.
CASSGGKDSPLLHEQYF
TGTGCCAGCAGCGGGGGAAAGGACAGCCCTTTGCTCCACGAGCAGTACTTC
>TRBV5-4|TRBJ1-6|.|TRBD1
CASSLGQGIGSPLHF
TGTGCCAGCAGCTTGGGACAGGGGATAGGGTCACCCCTCCACTTT
>TRBV6-5|TRBJ2-5|.|.
CASSYQAGDQETQYF
TGTGCCAGCAGTTATCAGGCAGGGGACCAAGAGACCCAGTACTTC
>TRBV29-1|TRBJ1-2|few|.
CSVAQDVRLGGYTF
TGCAGCGTTGCCCAGGACGTTAGGTTGGGTGGCTACACCTTC
>TRBV29-1|TRBJ1-1|.|.
CSVVGQTNTEAFF
TGCAGCGTCGTCGGACAGACGAACACTGAAGCTTTCTTT
>TRBV7-3|TRBJ1-5|.|.
CASSMSGDQPQHF
TGTGCCAGCAGCATGTCGGGGGATCAGCCCCAGCATTTT
>TRBV5-6|TRBJ2-2|.|.
CASSFSGPGELFF
TGTGCCAGCAGCTTTTCCGGGCCCGGGGAGCTGTTTTTT
>TRBV7-2|TRBJ2-2|.|TRBD2
CASSPRVAGTGELFF
TGTGCCAGCAGCCCCCGGGTAGCGGGTACCGGGGAGCTGTTTTTT